This T cell receptor beta chain comes out of a study of T cell responses to AZD1222 COVID-19 vaccine (dated by TCRdb to about 2021). Background on the whole study: A total of about 250 trial participants underwent TCR sequencing, of whom more than 200 had received two doses of AZD1222 and around 25 had received two doses of the MenACWY control vaccine. Enrollment into the trials was organized by age into subgroups of 18-55, 56-69 and 70-plus years, and those subgroups contained roughly 150, 30 and 60 TCR-sequenced participants, respectively.

The sample's time point label, in plain terms: about 28 days (+/-7) after the second vaccine dose. Because spike-specific TCR depth and breadth did not differ between the two schedules, AZD1222 recipients who got a second dose at roughly 4 weeks were pooled with those who got a second dose at roughly 12 weeks. Vaccinee samples came from UK trials COV001 and COV002, including a single-blind randomized controlled phase 2/3 trial of AZD1222 (ChAdOx1 nCoV-19) in healthy adults. Trial participant PBMC samples were collected at day 0 and day 28 after the second dose for TCRbeta chain sequencing. Here is what the overall study found, with its caveats: Conclusions about previously exposed vaccinees were limited because only 5 or 6 AZD1222 recipients were SARS-CoV-2 seropositive at baseline. The vaccine-associated CD4 TCRs covered the entire spike protein, and the dominant responses fell in regions 160-218 and 743-854. Most participants were white British and females outnumbered males, and the authors suggested that clonal diversity may have been underestimated. Reportedly, almost half of the unique spike-specific TCRs recognized epitopes lying outside the regions that are mutated in the B.1.351 and B.1.1.7 variants. After two AZD1222 doses, both the breadth and the depth of spike-specific TCRs were significantly higher than at day 0 and than in MenACWY recipients. In the small 56-69-year group, the increase in depth fell short of significance, most likely because of low power. No day 14 peak-response samples were available, so repertoires were characterized only after the peak T cell response.

The CDR3 regions of human TCRbeta chains were subjected to immunosequencing. The original methods were these. TCRs in the repertoires were matched against a reference library of SARS-CoV-2-specific TCRs that had been generated with the MIRA antigen-specificity platform. Breadth was defined as the fraction of unique TCRs that were SARS-CoV-2-associated, and depth was defined as the fraction of total T cells that were SARS-CoV-2-associated. Using the MIRA data, each spike-specific TCR was assigned both to the spike region to which the TCR was reactive and to a CD4 or CD8 class. Log10-transformed breadth and depth values were compared by one-way ANOVA with Sidak's multiple comparisons tests. TCRdb mirrors the immuneACCESS table, restricted to in-frame sequences. Some clones are absent from its copies; in checked studies, under half trace to an unresolved V gene, and the reason for the others is unknown. The V and J calls and clone size are taken from that table; D and trimming were inferred from the DNA. In this sample the table shows roughly 77,000 clones, roughly nine tenths of which occur a single time. The ten largest clonotypes hold 3% to 3.5% of the sample.

Concerning this clone itself: The antigen it binds to is not known. One base away there is no much larger clone; base qualities are not given.

The specimen was peripheral blood, collected 28 days after the second AZD1222 dose. This clonotype was sampled from an adult who received the AZD1222 COVID-19 vaccine.

Read as DNA, the sequence is TGTGCCAGCAGTTACCTCCAGACAGATACGCAGTATTTT. Its coded protein is CASSYLQTDTQYF. The rearranged chain carries TRBV6-5 and TRBJ2-3; no D gene can be assigned with confidence. The CDR3 has 13 amino acids, counting the end cysteine and phenylalanine. Only the CDR3 part of the read is kept: 39 bases, read in frame from the first base. CDR1 MNHEY and CDR2 SVGAGI are derived from the germline V gene. V and J are truncated by 2 bases and 3 bases respectively, leaving an intervening sequence of 6 bases.